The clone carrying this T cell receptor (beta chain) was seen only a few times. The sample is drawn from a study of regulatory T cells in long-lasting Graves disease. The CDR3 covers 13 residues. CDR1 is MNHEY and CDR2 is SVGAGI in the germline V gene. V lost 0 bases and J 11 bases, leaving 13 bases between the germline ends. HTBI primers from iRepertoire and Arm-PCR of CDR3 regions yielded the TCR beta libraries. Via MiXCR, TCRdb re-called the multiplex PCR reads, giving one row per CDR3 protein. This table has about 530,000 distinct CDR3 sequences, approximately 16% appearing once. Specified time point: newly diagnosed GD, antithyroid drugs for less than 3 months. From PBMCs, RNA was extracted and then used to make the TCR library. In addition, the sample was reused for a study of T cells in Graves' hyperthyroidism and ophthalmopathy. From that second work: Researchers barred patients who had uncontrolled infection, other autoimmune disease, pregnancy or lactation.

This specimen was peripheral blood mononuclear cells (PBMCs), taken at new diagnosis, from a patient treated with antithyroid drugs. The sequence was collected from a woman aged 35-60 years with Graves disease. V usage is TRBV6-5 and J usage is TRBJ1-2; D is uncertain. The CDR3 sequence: CASSYSRILWYTF. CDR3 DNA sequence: TGTGCCAGCAGTTACTCGAGGATCCTTTGGTACACCTTC.